This note documents a single T cell receptor (beta chain) sequence. Its antigen is unknown. This sample is part of a study of cytomegalovirus exposure and HLA in healthy donors. Study at large: Later, an analysis reported that the 110 or so validation repertoires had used the same platform as the roughly 680 first-cohort repertoires.

TCRdb's table, derived via immunoSEQ multiplex PCR, lists solely in-frame clones and lacks some. The sample yields about 170,000 clones, roughly 91% seen once. The donors were members of the 120-subject validation cohort (separate from the 666-subject first cohort). Study-wide findings and caveats: The tendency of first-cohort TCR clusters to co-occur in the roughly 130 validation repertoires was the finding of a later analysis. Researchers catalogued around 150 TCR beta chains as cytomegalovirus-associated.

This TCR derives from a woman between 18 and 30 years old in good health and CMV-seropositive. The sequenced material came from PBMCs.

The CDR3 sequence is CASSLDRTGAYNEQFF. The CDR3 coding sequence is TGTGCCAGCAGCTTAGATAGGACAGGGGCCTACAATGAGCAGTTCTTC. The V call is TRBV7-2, the J call TRBJ2-1; TRBD1 matches at 9 bases. CDR1 is SGHTA, CDR2 FQGNSA, per germline. V lost 1 base, J lost 2 bases, and 3 bases stayed unmatched. The CDR3 is 16 amino acids.